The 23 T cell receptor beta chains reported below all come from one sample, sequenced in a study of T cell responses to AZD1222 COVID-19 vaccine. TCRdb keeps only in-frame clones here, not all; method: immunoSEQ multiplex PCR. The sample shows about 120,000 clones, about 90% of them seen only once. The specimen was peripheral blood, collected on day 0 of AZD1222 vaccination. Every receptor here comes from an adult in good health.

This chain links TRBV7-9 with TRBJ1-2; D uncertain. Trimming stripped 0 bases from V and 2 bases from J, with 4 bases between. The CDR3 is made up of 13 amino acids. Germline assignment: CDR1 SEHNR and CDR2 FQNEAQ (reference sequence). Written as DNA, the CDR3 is TGTGCCAGCAGCTTAGCAAAAAACTATGGCTACACCTTC. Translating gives CASSLAKNYGYTF.

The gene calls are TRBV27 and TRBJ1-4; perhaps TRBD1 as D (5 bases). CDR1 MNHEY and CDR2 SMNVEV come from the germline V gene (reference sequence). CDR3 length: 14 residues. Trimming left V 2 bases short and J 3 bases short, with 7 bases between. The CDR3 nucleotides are TGTGCCAGCAGTTTAGGGACGGCTAATGAAAAACTGTTTTTT. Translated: CASSLGTANEKLFF.

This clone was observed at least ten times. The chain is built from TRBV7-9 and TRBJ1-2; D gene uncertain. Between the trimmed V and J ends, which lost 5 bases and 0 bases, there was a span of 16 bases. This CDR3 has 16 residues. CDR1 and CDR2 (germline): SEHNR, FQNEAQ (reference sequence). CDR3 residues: CASSPTRTATNYGYTF. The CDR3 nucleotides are TGTGCCAGCAGCCCGACCCGGACGGCAACTAACTATGGCTACACCTTC.

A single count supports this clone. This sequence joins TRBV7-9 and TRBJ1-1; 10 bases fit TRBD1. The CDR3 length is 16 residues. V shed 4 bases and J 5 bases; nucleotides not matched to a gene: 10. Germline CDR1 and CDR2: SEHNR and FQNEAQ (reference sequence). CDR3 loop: CASSSDRGLGKTEAFF. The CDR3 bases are TGTGCCAGCAGCTCAGACAGGGGGCTCGGGAAGACTGAAGCTTTCTTT.

CDR3 nucleotide sequence: TGTGCCAGCAGCCCAGGGCCGATGAACACTGAAGCTTTCTTT. Amino acids: CASSPGPMNTEAFF. This chain links TRBV4-2 with TRBJ1-1; the D gene is possibly TRBD1 (5 bases). The CDR3 extends over 14 amino acids. V lost 4 bases and J 0 bases, leaving 9 bases between the germline ends. Germline CDR1 LGHNA, CDR2 YNFKEQ.

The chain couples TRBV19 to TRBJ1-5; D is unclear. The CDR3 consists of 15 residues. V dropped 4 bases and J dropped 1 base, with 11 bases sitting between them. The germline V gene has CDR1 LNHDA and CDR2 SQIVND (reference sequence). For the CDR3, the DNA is TGTGCCAGTAGTAACCCCCTCAGGAGCAATCAGCCCCAGCATTTT. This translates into CASSNPLRSNQPQHF.

The CDR3 spells CARADTQYF. In DNA form, the CDR3 reads TGTGCCCGCGCAGATACGCAGTATTTT. V is TRBV27 and J is TRBJ2-3; no definite D call. CDR1 MNHEY and CDR2 SMNVEV come from the germline V gene (reference sequence). V dropped 11 bases and J dropped 4 bases, with 4 bases sitting between them. The CDR3 runs to 9 residues.

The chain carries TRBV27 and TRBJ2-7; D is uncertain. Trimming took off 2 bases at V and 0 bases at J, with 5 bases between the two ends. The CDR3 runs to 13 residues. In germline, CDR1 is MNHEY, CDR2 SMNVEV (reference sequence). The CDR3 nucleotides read TGTGCCAGCAGTTTACAAGTCTCCTACGAGCAGTACTTC. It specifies CASSLQVSYEQYF.

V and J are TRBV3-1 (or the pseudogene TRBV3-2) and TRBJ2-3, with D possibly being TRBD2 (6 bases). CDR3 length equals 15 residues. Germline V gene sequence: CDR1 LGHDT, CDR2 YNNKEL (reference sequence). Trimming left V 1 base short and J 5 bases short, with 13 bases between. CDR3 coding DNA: TGTGCCAGCAGCCAAGCCGGGAGTATGGGAGATACGCAGTATTTT. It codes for CASSQAGSMGDTQYF.

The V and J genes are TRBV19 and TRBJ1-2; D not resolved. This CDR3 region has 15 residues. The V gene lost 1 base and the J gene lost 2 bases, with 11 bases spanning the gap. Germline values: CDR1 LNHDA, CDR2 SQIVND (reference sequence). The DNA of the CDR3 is TGTGCCAGTAGTATAGCGCAGATTTCGAACTATGGCTACACCTTC. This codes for CASSIAQISNYGYTF.

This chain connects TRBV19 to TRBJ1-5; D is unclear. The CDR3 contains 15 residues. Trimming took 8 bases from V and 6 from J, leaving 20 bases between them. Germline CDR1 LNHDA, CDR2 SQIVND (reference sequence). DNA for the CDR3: TGTGCCAGTGGTAGCATTTATCATTGGGGTCAGCCCCAGCATTTT. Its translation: CASGSIYHWGQPQHF.

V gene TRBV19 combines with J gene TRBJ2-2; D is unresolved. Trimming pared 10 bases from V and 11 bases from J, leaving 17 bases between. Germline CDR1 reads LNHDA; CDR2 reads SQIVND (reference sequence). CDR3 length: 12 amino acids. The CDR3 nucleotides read TGTGCCACCCACCATGGAGCAGGCGAGCTGTTTTTT. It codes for CATHHGAGELFF.

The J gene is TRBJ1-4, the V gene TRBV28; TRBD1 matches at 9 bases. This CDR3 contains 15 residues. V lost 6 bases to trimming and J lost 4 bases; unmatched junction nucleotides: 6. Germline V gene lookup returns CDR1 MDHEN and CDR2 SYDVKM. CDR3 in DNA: TGTGCCAGCAGCTTACAGGGGGCGCTTAATGAAAAACTGTTTTTT. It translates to CASSLQGALNEKLFF.

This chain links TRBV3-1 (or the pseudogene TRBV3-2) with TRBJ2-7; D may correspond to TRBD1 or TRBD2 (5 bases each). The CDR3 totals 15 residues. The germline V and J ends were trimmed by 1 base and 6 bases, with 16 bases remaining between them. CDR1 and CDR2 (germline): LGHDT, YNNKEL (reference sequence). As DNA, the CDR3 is TGTGCCAGCAGCCAAGCCCGGGGCCCCGCGGGCGAGCAGTACTTC. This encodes CASSQARGPAGEQYF.

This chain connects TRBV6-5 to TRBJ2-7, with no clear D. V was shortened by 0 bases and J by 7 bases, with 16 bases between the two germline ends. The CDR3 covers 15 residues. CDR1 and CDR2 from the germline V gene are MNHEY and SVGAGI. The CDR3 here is CASSYSPATSTEQYF. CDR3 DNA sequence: TGTGCCAGCAGTTACTCCCCGGCCACCTCTACGGAGCAGTACTTC.

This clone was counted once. In DNA form, the CDR3 reads TGCGCCAGCAGCTTGAAATCCCCCACAGATACGCAGTATTTT. It codes for CASSLKSPTDTQYF. The chain joins TRBV5-1 to TRBJ2-3; no definite D call. V lost 1 base and J 2 bases, leaving 8 bases between the germline ends. The length of the CDR3 is 14 residues. Germline CDR1 is SGHRS and CDR2 is YFSETQ.

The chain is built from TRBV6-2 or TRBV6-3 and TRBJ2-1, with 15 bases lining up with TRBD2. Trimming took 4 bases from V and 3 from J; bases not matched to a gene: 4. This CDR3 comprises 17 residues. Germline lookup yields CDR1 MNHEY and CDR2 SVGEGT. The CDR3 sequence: CASSFPGLAGGYNEQFF. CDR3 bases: TGTGCCAGCAGTTTCCCGGGACTAGCGGGAGGCTACAATGAGCAGTTCTTC.

The CDR3 protein is CASSFPIDVGPANYGYTF. The CDR3, as DNA: TGTGCCAGCAGCTTCCCTATTGATGTAGGGCCCGCTAACTATGGCTACACCTTC. The rearrangement uses TRBV7-9 and TRBJ1-2; D call uncertain. Germline V gives CDR1 SEHNR, CDR2 FQNEAQ (reference sequence). Trimming left V 3 bases short and J 0 bases short, with 20 bases between. The CDR3 has 18 residues.

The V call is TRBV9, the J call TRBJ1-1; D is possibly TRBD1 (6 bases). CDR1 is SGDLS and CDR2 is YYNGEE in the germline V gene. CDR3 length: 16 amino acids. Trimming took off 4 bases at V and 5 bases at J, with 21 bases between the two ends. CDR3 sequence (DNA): TGTGCCAGCAGCCCAGAAGGTGGGGGCAAGGCGACTGAAGCTTTCTTT. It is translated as CASSPEGGGKATEAFF.

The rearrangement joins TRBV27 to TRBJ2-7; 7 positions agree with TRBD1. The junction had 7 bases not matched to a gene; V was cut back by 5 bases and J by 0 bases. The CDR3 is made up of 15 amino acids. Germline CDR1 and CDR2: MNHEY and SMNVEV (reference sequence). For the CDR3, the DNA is TGTGCCAGCAGTCGCCGGACAGGAGACTCCTACGAGCAGTACTTC. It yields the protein CASSRRTGDSYEQYF.

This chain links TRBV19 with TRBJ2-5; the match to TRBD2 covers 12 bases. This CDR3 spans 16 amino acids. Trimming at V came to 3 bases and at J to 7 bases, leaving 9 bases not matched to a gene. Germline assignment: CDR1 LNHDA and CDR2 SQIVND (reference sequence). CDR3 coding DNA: TGTGCCAGTAGTATCGCTAGCGGGAGGGTCTCGGGGACCCAGTACTTC. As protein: CASSIASGRVSGTQYF.

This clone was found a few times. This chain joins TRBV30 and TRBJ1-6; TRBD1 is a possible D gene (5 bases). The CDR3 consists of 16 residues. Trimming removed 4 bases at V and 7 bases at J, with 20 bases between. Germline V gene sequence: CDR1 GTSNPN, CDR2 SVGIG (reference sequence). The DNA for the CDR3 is TGTGCCTGGATGGTCGAGGGGCCGCCTCGCAATTCACCCCTCCACTTT. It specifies CAWMVEGPPRNSPLHF.

In DNA, the CDR3 is TGTGCCAGCAGATCTCCAGGGGACACTGAAGCTTTCTTT. This translates into CASRSPGDTEAFF. V and J are TRBV27 and TRBJ1-1, with a possible D match to TRBD1 (6 bases). Trimming took 6 bases from V and 3 from J, leaving 11 bases between them. The CDR3 is made up of 13 amino acids. Per germline, CDR1 MNHEY and CDR2 SMNVEV (reference sequence).